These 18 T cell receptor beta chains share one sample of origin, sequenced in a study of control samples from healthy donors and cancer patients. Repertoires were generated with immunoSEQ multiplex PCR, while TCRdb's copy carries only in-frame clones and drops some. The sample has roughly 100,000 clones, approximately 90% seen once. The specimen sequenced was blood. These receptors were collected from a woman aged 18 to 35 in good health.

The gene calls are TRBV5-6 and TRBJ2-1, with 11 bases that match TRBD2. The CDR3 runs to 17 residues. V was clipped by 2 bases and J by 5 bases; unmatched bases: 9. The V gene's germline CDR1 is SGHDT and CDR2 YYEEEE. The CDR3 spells CASSFRFGTSGNNEQFF. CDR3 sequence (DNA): TGTGCCAGCAGCTTTCGTTTTGGGACTAGCGGAAACAATGAGCAGTTCTTC.

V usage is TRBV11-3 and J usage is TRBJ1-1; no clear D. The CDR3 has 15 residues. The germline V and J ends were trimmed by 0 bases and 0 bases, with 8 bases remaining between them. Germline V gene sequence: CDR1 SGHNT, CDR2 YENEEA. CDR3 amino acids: CASSLDQSMNTEAFF. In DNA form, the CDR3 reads TGTGCCAGCAGCTTAGATCAGTCGATGAACACTGAAGCTTTCTTT.

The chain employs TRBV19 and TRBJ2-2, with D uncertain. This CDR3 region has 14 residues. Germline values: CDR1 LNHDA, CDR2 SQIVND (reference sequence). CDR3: CASTGPSTAGELFF. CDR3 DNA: TGTGCTTCGACCGGGCCATCCACCGCCGGGGAGCTGTTTTTT.

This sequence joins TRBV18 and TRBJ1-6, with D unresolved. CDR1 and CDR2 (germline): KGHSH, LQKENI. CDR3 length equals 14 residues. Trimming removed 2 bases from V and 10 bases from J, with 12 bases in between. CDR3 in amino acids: CASSPLVAGSPLHF. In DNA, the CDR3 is TGTGCCAGCTCACCATTGGTTGCTGGGTCACCCCTCCACTTT.

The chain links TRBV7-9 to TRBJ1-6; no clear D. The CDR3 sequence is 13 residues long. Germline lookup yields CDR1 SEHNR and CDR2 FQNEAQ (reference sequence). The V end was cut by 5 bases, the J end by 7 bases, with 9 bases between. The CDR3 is CASSPFGNSPLHF. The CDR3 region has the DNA TGTGCCAGCAGCCCCTTTGGAAATTCACCCCTCCACTTT.

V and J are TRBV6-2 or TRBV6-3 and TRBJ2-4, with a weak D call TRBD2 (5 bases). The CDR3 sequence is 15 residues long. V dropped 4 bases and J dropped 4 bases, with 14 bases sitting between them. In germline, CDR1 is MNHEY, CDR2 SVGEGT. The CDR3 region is CASSWDLRGKNIQYF. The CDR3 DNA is TGTGCCAGCAGTTGGGATCTTCGGGGAAAAAACATTCAGTACTTC.

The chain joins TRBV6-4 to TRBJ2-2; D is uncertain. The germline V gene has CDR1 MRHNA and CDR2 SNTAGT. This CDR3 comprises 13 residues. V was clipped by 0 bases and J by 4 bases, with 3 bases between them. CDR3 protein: CASSDSSTGELFF. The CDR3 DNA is TGTGCCAGCAGTGACTCGAGCACCGGGGAGCTGTTTTTT.

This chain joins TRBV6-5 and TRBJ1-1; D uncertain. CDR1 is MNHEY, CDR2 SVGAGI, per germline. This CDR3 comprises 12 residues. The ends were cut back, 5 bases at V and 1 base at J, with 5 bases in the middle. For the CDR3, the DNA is TGTGCCAGCAGTCAGAGGAACACTGAAGCTTTCTTT. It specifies CASSQRNTEAFF.

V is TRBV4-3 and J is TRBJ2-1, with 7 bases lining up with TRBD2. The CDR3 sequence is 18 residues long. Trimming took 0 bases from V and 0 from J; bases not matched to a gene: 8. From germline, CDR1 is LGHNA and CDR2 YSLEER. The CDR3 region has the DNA TGCGCCAGCAGCCAAGATCTTCCGACTAGCAGCTCCTACAATGAGCAGTTCTTC. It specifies CASSQDLPTSSSYNEQFF.

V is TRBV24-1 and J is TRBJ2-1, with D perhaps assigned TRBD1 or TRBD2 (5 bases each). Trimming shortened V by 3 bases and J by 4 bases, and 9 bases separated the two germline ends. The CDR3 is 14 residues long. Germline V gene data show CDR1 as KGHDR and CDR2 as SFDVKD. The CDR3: CATSDRDRYNEQFF. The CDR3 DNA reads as TGTGCCACCAGTGATCGGGACCGGTACAATGAGCAGTTCTTC.

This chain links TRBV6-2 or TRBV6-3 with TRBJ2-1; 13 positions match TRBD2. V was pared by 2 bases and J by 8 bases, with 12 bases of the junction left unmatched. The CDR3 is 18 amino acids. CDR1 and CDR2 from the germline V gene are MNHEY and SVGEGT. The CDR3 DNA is TGTGCCAGCAGTTACATGGCGACTAGCGGGAGGTATAGAGATGAGCAGTTCTTC. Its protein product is CASSYMATSGRYRDEQFF.

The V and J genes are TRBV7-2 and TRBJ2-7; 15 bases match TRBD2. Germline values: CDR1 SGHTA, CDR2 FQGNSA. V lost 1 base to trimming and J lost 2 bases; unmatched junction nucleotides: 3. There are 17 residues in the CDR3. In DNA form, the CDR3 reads TGTGCCAGCAGCTTAGATGGGACTAGCGGGAGGACCTACGAGCAGTACTTC. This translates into CASSLDGTSGRTYEQYF.

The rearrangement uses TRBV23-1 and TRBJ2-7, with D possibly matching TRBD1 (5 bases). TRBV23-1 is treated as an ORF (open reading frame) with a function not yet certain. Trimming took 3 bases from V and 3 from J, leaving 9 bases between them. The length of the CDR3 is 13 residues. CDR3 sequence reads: CASSHLDSYEQYF. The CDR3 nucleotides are TGCGCCAGCAGTCACCTTGACAGCTACGAGCAGTACTTC.

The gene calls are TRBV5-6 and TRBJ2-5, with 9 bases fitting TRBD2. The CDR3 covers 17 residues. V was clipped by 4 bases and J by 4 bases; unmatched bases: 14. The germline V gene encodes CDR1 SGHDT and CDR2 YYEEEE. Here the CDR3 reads CASSVPRGGGVVETQYF. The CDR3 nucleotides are TGTGCCAGCAGCGTCCCGCGGGGCGGGGGGGTCGTAGAGACCCAGTACTTC.

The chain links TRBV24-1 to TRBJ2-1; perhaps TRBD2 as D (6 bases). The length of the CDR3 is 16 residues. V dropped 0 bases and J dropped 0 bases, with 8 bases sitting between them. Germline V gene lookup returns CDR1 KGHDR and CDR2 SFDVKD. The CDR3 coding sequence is TGTGCCACCAGTGATTTGCGGGAGAGCTCCTACAATGAGCAGTTCTTC. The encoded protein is CATSDLRESSYNEQFF.

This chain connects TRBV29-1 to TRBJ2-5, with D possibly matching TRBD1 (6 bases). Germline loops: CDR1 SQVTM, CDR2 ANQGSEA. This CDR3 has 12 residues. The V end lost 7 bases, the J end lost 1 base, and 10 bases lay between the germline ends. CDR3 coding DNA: TGCAGCGGATGGACAGTCCAAGAGACCCAGTACTTC. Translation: CSGWTVQETQYF.

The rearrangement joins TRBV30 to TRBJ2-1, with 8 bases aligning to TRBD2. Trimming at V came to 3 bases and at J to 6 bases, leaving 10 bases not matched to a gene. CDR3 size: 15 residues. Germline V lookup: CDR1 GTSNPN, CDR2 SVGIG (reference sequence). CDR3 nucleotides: TGTGCCTGGAGCGGAGATACTAGCGGTGGCAATGAGCAGTTCTTC. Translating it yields CAWSGDTSGGNEQFF.

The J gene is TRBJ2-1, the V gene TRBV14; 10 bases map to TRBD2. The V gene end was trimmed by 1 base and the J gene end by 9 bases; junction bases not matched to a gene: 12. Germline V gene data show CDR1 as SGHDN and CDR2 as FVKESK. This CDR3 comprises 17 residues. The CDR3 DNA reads TGTGCCAGCAGCCAAGGTACGGGCCTAGCGGGAGTTGGTGAGCAGTTCTTC. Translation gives CASSQGTGLAGVGEQFF.